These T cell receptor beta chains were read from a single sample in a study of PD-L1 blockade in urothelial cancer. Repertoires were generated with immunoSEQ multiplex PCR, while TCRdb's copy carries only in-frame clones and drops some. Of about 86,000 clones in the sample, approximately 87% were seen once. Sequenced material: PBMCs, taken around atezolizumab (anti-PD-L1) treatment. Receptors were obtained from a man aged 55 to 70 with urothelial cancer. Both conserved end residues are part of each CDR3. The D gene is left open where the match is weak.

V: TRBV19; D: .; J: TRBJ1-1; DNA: TGTGCCAGCAAACTTGGAGAGCGGAACACTGAAGCTTTCTTT; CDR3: CASKLGERNTEAFF
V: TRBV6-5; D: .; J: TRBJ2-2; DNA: TGTGCCAGCAGTTACTCGACTCAGGGTACCGGGGAGCTGTTTTTT; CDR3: CASSYSTQGTGELFF
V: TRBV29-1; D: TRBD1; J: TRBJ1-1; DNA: TGCAGCGTTCAAAGGGACAGGAACACTGAAGCTTTCTTT; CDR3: CSVQRDRNTEAFF
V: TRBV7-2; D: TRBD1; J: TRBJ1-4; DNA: TGTGCCAGCAGCATCGGACAGGGTTCAACTAATGAAAAACTGTTTTTT; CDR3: CASSIGQGSTNEKLFF
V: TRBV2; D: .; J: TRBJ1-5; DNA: TGTGCCAGCAGGGCCTACAGGGAAAACCAGCCCCAGCATTTT; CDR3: CASRAYRENQPQHF
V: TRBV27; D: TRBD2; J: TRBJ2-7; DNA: TGTGCCAGCAGTTCCATCCTAGCGGGGGGGCCGGGCGAGCAGTACTTC; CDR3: CASSSILAGGPGEQYF
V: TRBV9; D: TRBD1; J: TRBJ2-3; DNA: TGTGCCAGCAGAAACTTGGACAGGGTCACAGATACGCAGTATTTT; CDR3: CASRNLDRVTDTQYF
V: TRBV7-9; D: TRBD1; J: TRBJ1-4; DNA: TGTGCCAGCAGCTCCCGTGGGGACAGTGCAACTAATGAAAAACTGTTTTTT; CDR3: CASSSRGDSATNEKLFF
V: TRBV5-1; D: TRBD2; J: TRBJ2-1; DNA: TGCGCCAGCAGCTTTGGGACTAGCCCTTACAATGAGCAGTTCTTC; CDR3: CASSFGTSPYNEQFF
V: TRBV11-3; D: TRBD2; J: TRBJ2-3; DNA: TGTGCCAGCAGCCCCCGGGGAGCGGGAGTGTCAGATACGCAGTATTTT; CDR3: CASSPRGAGVSDTQYF